This T cell receptor beta chain was captured in a study of identical twins. Carrying unique molecular identifiers, the cDNA also gained a universal primer site through template switching. TCRdb used MiXCR to reprocess the 5' RACE reads, holding one entry per CDR3 protein. The sample consists of hundreds of thousands of distinct CDR3 sequences, roughly an eighth of them appearing once. Study outcomes and limitations: Insertions were fewer in abundant cord blood beta clonotypes, whereas memory repertoires showed none of this pattern.

V lost 0 bases and J lost 0; bases outside the gene matches: 12. CDR1 SGHDT and CDR2 YYEEEE come from the germline V gene. The CDR3 covers 19 residues. This clonotype has a handful of counts. The antigen is not known. This sample also appeared in a second study, on yellow fever vaccine responses in identical twins. From that study: Reported findings indicate that twins' vaccine T cell responses seemed partially convergent, partially personalized.

This receptor was taken from a woman between 18 and 30 years old in good health. The genes are TRBV5-6 and TRBJ2-1; TRBD2 matches 7 bases. Material for sequencing was CD8+ T cells sorted from blood. The CDR3 nucleotides read TGTGCCAGCAGCTTGGGTTCAAACTGGGGGGGGGACTCCTACAATGAGCAGTTCTTC. It translates to CASSLGSNWGGDSYNEQFF.